The rows below give T cell receptor beta chains drawn from one sample of a study of cytomegalovirus exposure and HLA in healthy donors. TCRdb's table, derived via immunoSEQ multiplex PCR, lists solely in-frame clones and lacks some. The sample has some 170,000 clones; around 87% are singletons. The sample taken for sequencing was PBMCs. The receptor source for this set is a woman in her twenties or thirties in good health and CMV-seronegative. Each CDR3 is given with its conserved first and last residue. The D gene is left open where the match is weak. Clone size is given for some rows only: seen once, a few or many times, or a class if the clone is expanded.

D,J,size,V,CDR3,DNA
TRBD1,TRBJ2-7,-,TRBV2,CASRPTGAVYEQYF,TGTGCCAGCAGGCCGACAGGGGCTGTCTACGAGCAGTACTTC
TRBD1,TRBJ1-4,once,TRBV5-6,CASSLGTGGNEKLFF,TGTGCCAGCAGCTTGGGGACAGGGGGAAATGAAAAACTGTTTTTT
TRBD1,TRBJ2-2,-,TRBV5-1,CASSPFGRDRGQSRTGELFF,TGCGCCAGCAGCCCATTCGGCCGGGACAGGGGGCAATCGCGGACCGGGGAGCTGTTTTTT
-,TRBJ2-1,-,TRBV6-6,CASSPNLGHEQFF,TGTGCCAGCAGTCCAAACCTGGGGCACGAGCAGTTCTTC
-,TRBJ1-2,few,TRBV9,CASSVAPTSYYGYTF,TGTGCCAGCAGCGTAGCGCCCACATCTTACTATGGCTACACCTTC
TRBD1,TRBJ1-5,-,TRBV18,CASSRDSYSNQPQHF,TGTGCCAGCTCACGGGACAGCTATAGCAATCAGCCCCAGCATTTT
-,TRBJ1-1,-,TRBV27,CASRGLSLGPMNTEAFF,TGTGCCAGCCGGGGATTAAGCCTAGGACCTATGAACACTGAAGCTTTCTTT
-,TRBJ1-1,-,TRBV5-6,CASSRDTGNTEAFF,TGTGCCAGCAGCCGCGATACCGGGAACACTGAAGCTTTCTTT
TRBD1,TRBJ1-1,-,TRBV7-9,CASSFSGQATEAFF,TGTGCCAGCAGCTTCTCGGGACAGGCGACTGAAGCTTTCTTT
TRBD1,TRBJ1-2,-,TRBV27,CASSRQGTSLYGYTF,TGTGCCAGCAGTAGACAGGGCACCTCCCTCTATGGCTACACCTTC
-,TRBJ1-2,-,TRBV7-2,CASSLQGRNYGYTF,TGTGCCAGCAGCTTACAGGGTCGAAACTATGGCTACACCTTC
-,TRBJ2-1,-,TRBV6-5,CASTQGHEQFF,TGTGCCAGTACTCAGGGCCATGAGCAGTTCTTC
TRBD1,TRBJ2-5,-,TRBV29-1,CSVVGQGNQETQYF,TGCAGCGTTGTGGGACAGGGGAACCAAGAGACCCAGTACTTC
-,TRBJ1-2,-,TRBV7-9,CASSLESGNSDVNGYTF,TGTGCCAGCAGCTTAGAATCCGGGAACAGTGATGTGAATGGCTACACCTTC
TRBD1,TRBJ2-7,-,TRBV6-1,CASGDSYYEQYF,TGTGCCAGCGGGGACAGCTACTACGAGCAGTACTTC
TRBD1,TRBJ2-2,few,TRBV18,CASSGRQGAFTGELFF,TGTGCCAGCTCGGGCCGACAGGGGGCCTTCACCGGGGAGCTGTTTTTT
TRBD1,TRBJ1-1,-,TRBV10-2,CASTYSTGDTEAFF,TGCGCCAGCACCTATAGTACAGGGGACACTGAAGCTTTCTTT